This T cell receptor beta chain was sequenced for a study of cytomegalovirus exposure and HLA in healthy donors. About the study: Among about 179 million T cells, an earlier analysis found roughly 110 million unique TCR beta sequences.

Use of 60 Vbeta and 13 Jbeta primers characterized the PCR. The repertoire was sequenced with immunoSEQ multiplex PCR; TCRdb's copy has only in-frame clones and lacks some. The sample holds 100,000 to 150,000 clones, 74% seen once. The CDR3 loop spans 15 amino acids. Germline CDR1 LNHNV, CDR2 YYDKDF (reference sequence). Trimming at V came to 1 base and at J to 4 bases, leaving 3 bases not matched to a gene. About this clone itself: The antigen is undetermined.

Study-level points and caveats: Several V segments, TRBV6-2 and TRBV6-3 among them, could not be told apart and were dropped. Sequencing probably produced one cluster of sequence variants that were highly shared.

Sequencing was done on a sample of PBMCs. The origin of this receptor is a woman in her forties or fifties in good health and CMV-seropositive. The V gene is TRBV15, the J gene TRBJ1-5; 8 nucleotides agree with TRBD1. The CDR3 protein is CATSRVRGPNQPQHF. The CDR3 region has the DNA TGTGCCACCAGCAGAGTCAGGGGGCCGAATCAGCCCCAGCATTTT.